This TCR beta chain was captured in a study of T cell repertoires in cytomegalovirus infection. Study background: Indications came from public TCR beta signatures; they pointed to CMV infection and to a matching HLA type.

Broader study findings: Identification of carriers of CMV plus the relevant HLA was achieved through cumulative public TCR beta family frequency. Ex vivo responses were dominated by HLA-C-restricted CMV-specific TCR beta clonotypes.

There are many counts of this clonotype. Its antigen is not identified. V was cut by 5 bases and J by 2 bases, with 13 bases left in between. The CDR3 loop spans 15 amino acids. TCRdb analysed the reads with MiXCR anew, one entry per CDR3 protein. This sample carries about 320,000 distinct CDR3 sequences, more than 8% of them seen once, and the ten largest clones take roughly 4.5%. The rearrangement uses TRBV12-3 or TRBV12-4 and TRBJ2-1, with D possibly being TRBD2 (5 bases). The sequence was obtained from a human donor in good health (CMV status not recorded). Some clones in this sample may be carry-over from other donors' samples. The sequencing sample was made of PBMCs. The CDR3 DNA follows: TGTGCCAGCAGTCTAGAGGACTTTACCTACAATGAGCAGTTCTTC. Protein: CASSLEDFTYNEQFF.